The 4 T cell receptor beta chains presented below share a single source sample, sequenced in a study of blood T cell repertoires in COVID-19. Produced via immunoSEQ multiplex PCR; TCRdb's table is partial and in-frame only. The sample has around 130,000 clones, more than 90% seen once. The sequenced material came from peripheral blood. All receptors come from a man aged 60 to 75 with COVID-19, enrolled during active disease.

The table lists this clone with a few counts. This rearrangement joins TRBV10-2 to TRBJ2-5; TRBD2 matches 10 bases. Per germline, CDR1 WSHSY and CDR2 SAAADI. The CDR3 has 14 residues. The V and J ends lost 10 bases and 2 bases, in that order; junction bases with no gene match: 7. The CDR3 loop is CATWGLARQETQYF. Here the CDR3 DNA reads TGCGCCACCTGGGGACTAGCGAGACAAGAGACCCAGTACTTC.

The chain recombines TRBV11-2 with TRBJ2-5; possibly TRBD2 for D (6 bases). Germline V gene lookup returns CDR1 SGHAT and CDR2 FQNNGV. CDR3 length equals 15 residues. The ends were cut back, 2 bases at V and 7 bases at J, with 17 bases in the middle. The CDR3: CASSLLTFPAGTQYF. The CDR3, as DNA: TGTGCCAGCAGCTTATTAACCTTCCCAGCGGGGACCCAGTACTTC.

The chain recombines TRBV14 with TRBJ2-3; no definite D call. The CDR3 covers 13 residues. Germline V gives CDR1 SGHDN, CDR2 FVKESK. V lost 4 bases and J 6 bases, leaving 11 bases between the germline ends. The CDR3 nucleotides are TGTGCCAGCAGCCTCGGGTCCGACGATACGCAGTATTTT. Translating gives CASSLGSDDTQYF.

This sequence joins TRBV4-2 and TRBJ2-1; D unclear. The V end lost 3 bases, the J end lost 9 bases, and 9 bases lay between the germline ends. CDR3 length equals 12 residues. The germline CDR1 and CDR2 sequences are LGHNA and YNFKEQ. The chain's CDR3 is CASSQANSEQFF. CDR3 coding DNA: TGTGCCAGCAGCCAGGCAAACAGTGAGCAGTTCTTC.